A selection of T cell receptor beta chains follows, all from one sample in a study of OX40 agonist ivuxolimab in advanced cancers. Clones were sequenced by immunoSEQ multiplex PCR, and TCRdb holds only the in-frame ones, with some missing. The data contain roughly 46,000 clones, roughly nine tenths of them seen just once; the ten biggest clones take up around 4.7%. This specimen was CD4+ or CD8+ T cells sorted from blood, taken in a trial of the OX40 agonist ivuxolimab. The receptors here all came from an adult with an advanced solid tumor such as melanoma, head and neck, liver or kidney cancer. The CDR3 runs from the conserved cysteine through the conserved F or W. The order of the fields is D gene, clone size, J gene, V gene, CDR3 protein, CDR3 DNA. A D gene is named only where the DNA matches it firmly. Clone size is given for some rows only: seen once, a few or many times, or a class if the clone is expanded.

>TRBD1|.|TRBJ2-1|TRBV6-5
CASSRTGGLNEQFF
TGTGCCAGCAGTCGGACAGGGGGCTTGAATGAGCAGTTCTTC
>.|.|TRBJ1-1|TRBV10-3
CAISPGAEAFF
TGTGCCATCAGTCCGGGGGCTGAAGCTTTCTTT
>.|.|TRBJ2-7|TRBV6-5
CASSYRGNYEQYF
TGTGCCAGCAGTTACCGGGGGAACTACGAGCAGTACTTC
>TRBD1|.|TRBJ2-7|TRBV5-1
CASSLDWDRGYEQYF
TGCGCCAGCAGCTTGGATTGGGACAGGGGCTACGAGCAGTACTTC
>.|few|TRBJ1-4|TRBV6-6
CASSYSTGREKLFF
TGTGCCAGCAGTTACTCGACAGGTCGGGAAAAACTGTTTTTT
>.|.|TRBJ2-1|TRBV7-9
CASSPYQGSHEQFF
TGTGCCAGCAGCCCGTACCAGGGATCCCATGAGCAGTTCTTC
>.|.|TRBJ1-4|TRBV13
CASSLRTGSSAGLFF
TGTGCCAGCAGCTTGCGTACGGGGAGTTCAGCGGGACTGTTTTTT
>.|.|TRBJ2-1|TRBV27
CASSLGYSYNEQFF
TGTGCCAGCAGCTTGGGTTACTCCTACAATGAGCAGTTCTTC
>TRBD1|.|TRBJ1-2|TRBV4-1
CASSQDWGTGYGYTF
TGCGCCAGCAGCCAAGATTGGGGGACAGGTTATGGCTACACCTTC
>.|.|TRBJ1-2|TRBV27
CASSLSQGNGYTF
TGTGCCAGCAGTTTATCGCAGGGTAACGGCTACACCTTC
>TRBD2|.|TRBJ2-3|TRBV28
CASSPERDGVTDTQYF
TGTGCCAGCAGTCCAGAGCGGGATGGTGTCACAGATACGCAGTATTTT
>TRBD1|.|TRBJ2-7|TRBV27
CASSSARTGRYEQYF
TGTGCCAGCAGTTCCGCAAGGACAGGGCGGTACGAGCAGTACTTC
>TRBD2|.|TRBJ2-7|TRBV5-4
CAFRPQLAGIYEQYF
TGTGCCTTCCGGCCCCAACTAGCGGGGATTTACGAGCAGTACTTC
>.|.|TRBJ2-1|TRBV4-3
CASSRGLYNEQFF
TGCGCCAGCAGCCGGGGGCTCTACAATGAGCAGTTCTTC
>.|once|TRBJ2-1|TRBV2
CASSGTYNEQFF
TGTGCCAGCAGCGGGACATACAATGAGCAGTTCTTC
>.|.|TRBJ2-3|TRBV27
CASSPVSTDTQYF
TGTGCCAGCAGCCCTGTGAGCACAGATACGCAGTATTTT
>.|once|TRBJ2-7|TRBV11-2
CASSPRETVLYEQYF
TGTGCCAGCAGCCCCAGGGAGACGGTACTTTACGAGCAGTACTTC
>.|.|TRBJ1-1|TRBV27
CASSLWRGMNTEAFF
TGTGCCAGCAGTTTGTGGCGGGGGATGAACACTGAAGCTTTCTTT
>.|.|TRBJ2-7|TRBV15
CATSRGGLTYEQYF
TGTGCCACCAGCAGAGGGGGCCTAACCTACGAGCAGTACTTC
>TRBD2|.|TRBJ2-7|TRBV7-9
CASSPTSGVPYEQYF
TGTGCCAGCAGCCCCACTAGCGGGGTTCCCTACGAGCAGTACTTC
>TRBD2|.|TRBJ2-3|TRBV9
CASSTDYSGLAGVIDTQYF
TGTGCCAGCAGCACCGACTACTCCGGACTAGCGGGAGTGATAGATACGCAGTATTTT
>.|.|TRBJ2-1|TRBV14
CASSQGYNEQFF
TGTGCCAGCAGCCAAGGGTACAATGAGCAGTTCTTC
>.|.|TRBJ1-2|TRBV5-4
CASTLGNYGYTF
TGTGCCAGCACCTTAGGGAACTATGGCTACACCTTC
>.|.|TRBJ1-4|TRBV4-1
CASSQDVGFANEKLFF
TGCGCCAGCAGCCAAGATGTGGGGTTCGCTAATGAAAAACTGTTTTTT
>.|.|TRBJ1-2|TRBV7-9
CASSLVGEGGYGYTF
TGTGCCAGCAGCTTAGTTGGTGAAGGAGGTTATGGCTACACCTTC
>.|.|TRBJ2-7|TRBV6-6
CASRPQGLPYEQYF
TGTGCCAGCAGACCCCAGGGGCTCCCATACGAGCAGTACTTC
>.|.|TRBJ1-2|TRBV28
CASNSPALSHYGYTF
TGTGCCAGCAATTCTCCGGCCCTTTCGCACTATGGCTACACCTTC
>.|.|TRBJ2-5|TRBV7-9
CASSLEMSETQYF
TGTGCCAGCAGCTTAGAGATGTCCGAGACCCAGTACTTC
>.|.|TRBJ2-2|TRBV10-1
CASSLTTTGELFF
TGCGCCAGCAGTTTAACTACCACCGGGGAGCTGTTTTTT
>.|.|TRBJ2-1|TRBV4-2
CASSQFSSKYNEQFF
TGTGCCAGCAGCCAATTTTCCAGCAAATACAATGAGCAGTTCTTC
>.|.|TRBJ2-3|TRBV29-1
CSVGGGSTDTQYF
TGCAGCGTTGGTGGTGGGAGCACAGATACGCAGTATTTT
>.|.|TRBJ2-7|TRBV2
CASSADVYEQYF
TGTGCCAGCAGTGCGGACGTGTACGAGCAGTACTTC
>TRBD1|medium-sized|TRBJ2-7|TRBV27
CASSYGQGLHEQYF
TGTGCCAGCAGTTATGGACAGGGGCTACACGAGCAGTACTTC
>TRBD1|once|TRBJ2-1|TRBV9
CASSAGTEYNEQFF
TGTGCCAGCAGCGCCGGGACAGAATACAATGAGCAGTTCTTC
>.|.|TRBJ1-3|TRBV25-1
CASSEFYLGQGSGNTIYF
TGTGCCAGCAGTGAATTCTATCTGGGGCAGGGGTCTGGAAACACCATATATTTT
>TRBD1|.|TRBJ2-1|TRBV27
CASSPAGQGDNEQFF
TGTGCCAGCAGTCCGGCCGGACAGGGGGACAATGAGCAGTTCTTC
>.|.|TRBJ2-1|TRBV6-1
CASSLDNEQFF
TGTGCCAGCAGTTTGGATAATGAGCAGTTCTTC
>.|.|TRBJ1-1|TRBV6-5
CASSRSARKSEAFF
TGTGCCAGCAGTCGCTCCGCACGTAAGTCTGAAGCTTTCTTT
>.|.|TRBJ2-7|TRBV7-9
CASSPSPPYEQYF
TGTGCCAGCAGCCCGAGTCCCCCCTACGAGCAGTACTTC
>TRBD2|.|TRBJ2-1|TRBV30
CAWSGPAGGFHEQFF
TGTGCCTGGAGTGGGCCAGCGGGAGGTTTTCATGAGCAGTTCTTC
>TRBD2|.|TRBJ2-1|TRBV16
CASSRPGLGPYNEQFF
TGTGCCAGCAGCCGTCCGGGACTAGGGCCCTACAATGAGCAGTTCTTC
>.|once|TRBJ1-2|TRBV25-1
CASSFDAGYTF
TGTGCCAGCAGCTTTGATGCCGGCTACACCTTC
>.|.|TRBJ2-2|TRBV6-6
CASSYSSLAVTGELFF
TGTGCCAGCAGTTACTCGTCCCTAGCAGTTACCGGGGAGCTGTTTTTT
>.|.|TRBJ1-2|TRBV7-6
CASSVGSSGMTGYTF
TGTGCCAGCAGTGTAGGTTCCTCGGGGATGACTGGCTACACCTTC
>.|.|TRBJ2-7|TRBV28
CASSLGVEQYF
TGTGCCAGCAGTTTAGGGGTCGAGCAGTACTTC
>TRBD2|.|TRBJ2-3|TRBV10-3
CAISERRGSGGGTDTQYF
TGTGCCATCAGTGAGCGGAGAGGTAGCGGGGGGGGCACAGATACGCAGTATTTT
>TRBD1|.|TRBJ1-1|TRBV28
CASSPGTGDSNTEAFF
TGTGCCAGCAGTCCGGGGACAGGGGACTCGAACACTGAAGCTTTCTTT
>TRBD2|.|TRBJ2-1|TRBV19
CASSLGSGYYNEQFF
TGTGCCAGTAGTTTAGGTAGCGGGTATTACAATGAGCAGTTCTTC
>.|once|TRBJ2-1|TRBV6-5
CASSYSNSGGEQFF
TGTGCCAGCAGTTACTCCAATAGCGGAGGCGAGCAGTTCTTC
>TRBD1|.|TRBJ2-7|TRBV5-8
CASSNGQGADEQYF
TGTGCCAGCAGCAACGGACAGGGGGCGGACGAGCAGTACTTC
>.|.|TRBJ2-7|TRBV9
CASSSQGYEQYF
TGTGCCAGCAGCTCACAGGGCTACGAGCAGTACTTC
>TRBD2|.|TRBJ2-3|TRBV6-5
CASSPTSGGGDTQYF
TGTGCCAGCAGCCCGACTAGCGGGGGTGGAGATACGCAGTATTTT
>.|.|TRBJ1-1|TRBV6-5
CASSYRTDFMNTEAFF
TGTGCCAGCAGTTACAGGACAGACTTCATGAACACTGAAGCTTTCTTT
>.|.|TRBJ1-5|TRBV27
CASSLGKNQPQHF
TGTGCCAGCAGTTTAGGTAAGAACCAGCCCCAGCATTTT
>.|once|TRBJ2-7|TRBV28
CASNGSSREQYF
TGTGCCAGCAATGGATCTAGTCGCGAGCAGTACTTC